Listed below are T cell receptor beta chains from one sample, sequenced in a study of T cell repertoires in ileal Crohn's disease. Some clones are missing from TCRdb's copy, which holds only in-frame ones; the method was immunoSEQ multiplex PCR. The sample yields approximately 2,200 clones, 62% seen once. What was sequenced was ileal tissue. These receptors came from an adult with Crohn's disease. Each CDR3 is given with its conserved first and last residue. D genes are given only for firm matches. Not every row has a clone size; where given, it reads once, few, many or a size class.

length	V	J	size	D	DNA	CDR3
15	TRBV27	TRBJ2-7	.	TRBD1	TGTGCCAGCAGCTCCTTGCCGGACAGGGCCGGCGAGCAGTACTTC	CASSSLPDRAGEQYF
13	TRBV13	TRBJ1-4	.	.	TGTGCCAGCGGATTACAGGGAGATGAAAAACTGTTTTTT	CASGLQGDEKLFF
14	TRBV30	TRBJ1-3	.	.	TGTGCCTGCGATTCTGGCCGCTCTGGAAACACCATATATTTT	CACDSGRSGNTIYF
16	TRBV5-6	TRBJ2-7	few	.	TGTGCCAGCAGCTTGGTTATCCCAGATTCCTCCTACGAGCAGTACTTC	CASSLVIPDSSYEQYF
15	TRBV2	TRBJ2-1	.	TRBD2	TGTGCCAGCACTTCCGGGACTAGAAGTGTCAATGAGCAGTTCTTC	CASTSGTRSVNEQFF
17	TRBV6-4	TRBJ2-1	.	TRBD2	TGTGCCAGCAGTGATAGCGGGGGGCCTTATTCATTAAATGAGCAGTTCTTC	CASSDSGGPYSLNEQFF
17	TRBV9	TRBJ2-3	few	TRBD1	TGTGCCAGCAGCCCCGAGACCGGGACAGGGGGATGGGATACGCAGTATTTT	CASSPETGTGGWDTQYF
15	TRBV4-1	TRBJ1-2	few	.	TGCGCCAGCAGTCTAGGGGGAAAGGGTAACTATGGCTACACCTTC	CASSLGGKGNYGYTF
14	TRBV7-2	TRBJ2-2	few	.	TGTGCCAGCAGCTCTCCAGGGATCACCGGGGAGCTGTTTTTT	CASSSPGITGELFF
16	TRBV5-8	TRBJ2-1	.	.	TGTGCCAGCAGCCCGGCGGGTGGGGTGTCGTACAATGAGCAGTTCTTC	CASSPAGGVSYNEQFF
13	TRBV6-1	TRBJ2-7	.	.	TGTGCCAGCAGTCTACGCCTCGCCTACGAGCAGTACTTC	CASSLRLAYEQYF
15	TRBV18	TRBJ1-6	.	.	TGTGCCAGCTCACCAATGACACCAGATAATTCACCCCTCCACTTT	CASSPMTPDNSPLHF
15	TRBV28	TRBJ1-1	once	TRBD1	TGTGCCAGCAACAAACAGGGGTTCATGAACACTGAAGCTTTCTTT	CASNKQGFMNTEAFF
15	TRBV10-3	TRBJ2-1	.	TRBD1	TGTGCCATCAGCCATGGGACAGGGCTCTACAATGAGCAGTTCTTC	CAISHGTGLYNEQFF
15	TRBV6-1	TRBJ2-3	.	.	TGTGCCAGCAGTGAATTTGGGGGCCGGTCAGATACGCAGTATTTT	CASSEFGGRSDTQYF
17	TRBV5-1	TRBJ2-5	.	TRBD2	TGCGCCAGCAGCTCGGGACTAGCGGGGATACATCAAGAGACCCAGTACTTC	CASSSGLAGIHQETQYF
11	TRBV2	TRBJ2-7	.	.	TGTGCCACCAGCCCTCGGGACGAGCAGTACTTC	CATSPRDEQYF
13	TRBV5-5	TRBJ1-1	.	.	TGTGCCAGCAGCTTGGGATCAGACACTGAAGCTTTCTTT	CASSLGSDTEAFF
11	TRBV20-1	TRBJ2-7	.	.	TGCAGTGCTAGTTGGAGAGGCGAGCAGTACTTC	CSASWRGEQYF
15	TRBV4-1	TRBJ1-5	.	.	TGCGCCAGCAGCCAAGAGTTCCCGCAGAATCAGCCCCAGCATTTT	CASSQEFPQNQPQHF
17	TRBV6-1	TRBJ2-3	.	TRBD1	TGTGCCAGCAGTGAAAGGGCAGGACAGGGAATCACAGATACGCAGTATTTT	CASSERAGQGITDTQYF
14	TRBV19	TRBJ2-3	.	TRBD2	TGTGCCAGTAGCCCTAGCGGGGGTGGGTATACGCAGTATTTT	CASSPSGGGYTQYF
13	TRBV2	TRBJ2-7	.	.	TGTGCCAGCAGTGAAAACAGGATGTACGAGCAGTACTTC	CASSENRMYEQYF
13	TRBV6-5	TRBJ1-1	once	TRBD1	TGTGCCAGCAGCCTTATCAGGGGGAGTGCGGCTTTCTTT	CASSLIRGSAAFF